This T cell receptor (beta chain) was observed in a study of T cell responses to AZD1222 COVID-19 vaccine (dated by TCRdb to about 2021). About the full investigation: A total of approximately 250 trial participants underwent TCR sequencing, of whom 200 to 220 had received two doses of AZD1222 and around 25 had received two doses of the MenACWY control vaccine. Trial participants were enrolled by age into subgroups of 18-55, 56-69 and 70-plus years, and roughly 160, 29 and 62 TCR-sequenced participants, respectively, were included in these subgroups.

This clone is a singleton in its sample. Its antigen specificity is not known. Base qualities are missing; no much larger clone stands one base away. Reading from cysteine to phenylalanine, the CDR3 counts 14 amino acids. Just the 42-base CDR3 DNA is kept, in frame starting at base 1. CDR1 and CDR2 are read off the germline V gene (reference sequence) as LGHDT and YNNKEL. A distance of 9 bases separates the germline ends of V and J, which lose 2 bases and 1 base respectively. The time point tag for this specimen amounts to: baseline before first vaccination. The treatment or condition label, read with the paper, signifies: meningococcal conjugate vaccine given as trial control. Vaccinee samples were obtained from the UK trials COV001 and COV002, which included a single-blind randomized controlled phase 2/3 trial of AZD1222 (ChAdOx1 nCoV-19) in healthy adults. For TCRbeta chain sequencing, PBMC samples from trial participants were taken at day 0 and at day 28 after the second dose.

What the work shows at the level of the full study, not this receptor alone: CD4 TCRs associated with the vaccine covered the entire spike protein, and the dominant responses were in regions 160-218 and 743-854. Participants were mostly white British, with more females than males. The authors suggested clonal diversity may have been underestimated. No day 14 peak-response samples were available, so repertoires were characterized only after the peak T cell response. Conclusions about previously exposed vaccinees are limited because only six or seven AZD1222 recipients were SARS-CoV-2 seropositive at baseline. The 56-69-year group was small, and its depth increase did not reach significance, likely because of low power. Epitopes outside the regions mutated in the B.1.351 and B.1.1.7 variants were reportedly recognized by nearly half of the unique spike-specific TCRs. After two AZD1222 doses, both the breadth and the depth of spike-specific TCRs were significantly higher than at day 0 and than in MenACWY recipients.

The CDR3 regions of human TCRbeta chains were analyzed by immunosequencing. In the original analysis: Repertoire TCRs were matched against a reference library of SARS-CoV-2-specific TCRs generated with the MIRA antigen-specificity platform. Breadth meant the fraction of unique TCRs that were SARS-CoV-2-associated, whereas depth meant the fraction of total T cells that were SARS-CoV-2-associated. Each spike-specific TCR was assigned to its reactive spike region and to a CD4 or CD8 class using the MIRA data. Log10-transformed breadth and depth values were compared by one-way ANOVA with Sidak's multiple comparisons tests. The clones in this table, taken by TCRdb from immuneACCESS, are in-frame only. Not every clone is retained; where verified, under half of the shortfall comes from an unresolved V gene, and the cause of the rest is unknown. For V, J and clone size, that table is used; D and trimming come from the DNA. The sample table holds roughly 150,000 clones, of which around 89% were seen once. The ten biggest clones cover 3% to 4% of the sample.

This clonotype was obtained from an adult in good health. Material: peripheral blood, obtained on day 0 of MenACWY control vaccination. The chain employs TRBV3-1 (or the pseudogene TRBV3-2) and TRBJ2-7; matching of 5 bases hints at TRBD2 as the D gene. The bases read TGTGCCAGCAGCCAACGGGGTAAGTCCTACGAGCAGTACTTC. Translation gives CASSQRGKSYEQYF.